The 7 T cell receptor beta chains listed next were all sequenced from one sample in a study of blood T cell repertoires in COVID-19. Assay: immunoSEQ multiplex PCR; the TCRdb copy retains only in-frame clones and omits some. The sample contains some 150,000 clones, over 80% of which appear only once. Sequencing input: peripheral blood. The receptor set was obtained from an older woman who had recovered from COVID-19.

V and J are TRBV5-1 and TRBJ1-3; D is unresolved. The CDR3 contains 12 residues. The V and J ends lost 3 bases and 6 bases respectively, with 7 bases between them. The germline CDR1 and CDR2 sequences are SGHRS and YFSETQ. CDR3: CASSSDSNTIYF. CDR3 sequence (DNA): TGCGCCAGCAGCTCCGACTCAAACACCATATATTTT.

This chain joins TRBV10-3 and TRBJ1-1; D gene uncertain. Germline V gene sequence: CDR1 ENHRY, CDR2 SYGVKD. The V and J ends lost 0 bases and 5 bases respectively, with 16 bases between them. The CDR3 runs 16 residues. For the CDR3, the DNA is TGTGCCATCAGTGAGTCGGGCCGAGGCGGGGAAACTGAAGCTTTCTTT. It specifies CAISESGRGGETEAFF.

V gene TRBV27 combines with J gene TRBJ2-5; D might be TRBD2 (7 bases). CDR1 and CDR2 from the germline V gene are MNHEY and SMNVEV (reference sequence). The germline V and J ends were trimmed by 5 bases and 4 bases, with 14 bases remaining between them. The CDR3 runs 14 residues. The CDR3 nucleotides read TGTGCCAGCAGTAACGGGGGGCCAGGAGAGACCCAGTACTTC. This translates into CASSNGGPGETQYF.

V usage is TRBV10-1 and J usage is TRBJ2-5; D gene unclear. Trimming shortened V by 0 bases and J by 2 bases, and 10 bases separated the two germline ends. The CDR3 length is 15 residues. From germline, CDR1 is WNHNN and CDR2 SYGVQD (reference sequence). DNA of the CDR3: TGCGCCAGCAGTGAGTCGAGGCGGCCGCAAGAGACCCAGTACTTC. This gives the protein CASSESRRPQETQYF.

The chain combines TRBV2 with TRBJ2-1, with TRBD1 identical over 9 bases. The CDR3 runs to 16 residues. Germline lookup yields CDR1 SNHLY and CDR2 FYNNEI. With 6 bases clipped from V and 7 bases from J, the junction kept 13 bases outside the gene matches. In DNA, the CDR3 is TGTGCCAGCAGGGCCGGGACAGGGAGACGGTGGAATGAGCAGTTCTTC. Encoded protein: CASRAGTGRRWNEQFF.

The rearrangement uses TRBV12-3 or TRBV12-4 and TRBJ2-7, with TRBD1 matching over 8 bases. The CDR3 extends over 12 amino acids. J lost 1 base, V lost 8 bases, and 1 base had no gene match. This CDR3 is CASGDRSYEQYF. The CDR3 region has the DNA TGTGCCAGCGGGGACAGGTCCTACGAGCAGTACTTC.

The chain carries TRBV6-5 and TRBJ2-1, with D possibly matching TRBD2 (6 bases). The germline CDR1 and CDR2 sequences are MNHEY and SVGAGI. The CDR3 loop spans 15 amino acids. V lost 5 bases and J lost 9, with 20 bases in between. As DNA, the CDR3 is TGTGCCAGCAGTACCCTGGCGGGACTTTTGGCTGAGCAGTTCTTC. It encodes CASSTLAGLLAEQFF.